Given below is one TCR beta chain in context. No antigen is known for it. Between the trimmed V and J ends, which lost 1 base and 7 bases, there was a span of 10 bases. The CDR3 spans 13 residues. Per germline, CDR1 MDHEN and CDR2 SYDVKM. The record originates from a study of cytomegalovirus exposure and HLA in healthy donors. Study summary: Unique TCRs numbering some 80 million, obtained from HLA-typed donors, made up an early data release.

PCR used 60 Vbeta primers and 13 Jbeta primers. Clones were read by immunoSEQ multiplex PCR, and TCRdb kept only the in-frame ones, dropping some. The table shows fewer than 120,000 clones, with 86% occurring only once. Overall study results and limits: Later on, analysis showed that most CMV-associated TCR beta chains appeared to be HLA-restricted. In a later analysis, HLA-C alleles had the fewest associated TCRs, DRB1 alleles the most.

The clonotype originates from a man aged 35-49 years in good health and CMV-seronegative. The genes are TRBV28 and TRBJ1-1; D may be TRBD1 (5 bases). The sequencing input was PBMCs. The CDR3 bases are TGTGCCAGCAGTTTATTGACAGTATATGAAGCTTTCTTT. Amino acids: CASSLLTVYEAFF. The full variable domain, with the rest looked up from reference TRBV28 and TRBJ1-1, is DVKVTQSSRYLVKRTGEKVFLECVQDMDHENMFWYRQDPGLGLRLIYFSYDVKMKEKGDIPEGYSVSREKKERFSLILESASTNQTSMYLCASSLLTVYEAFFGQGTRLTVV.